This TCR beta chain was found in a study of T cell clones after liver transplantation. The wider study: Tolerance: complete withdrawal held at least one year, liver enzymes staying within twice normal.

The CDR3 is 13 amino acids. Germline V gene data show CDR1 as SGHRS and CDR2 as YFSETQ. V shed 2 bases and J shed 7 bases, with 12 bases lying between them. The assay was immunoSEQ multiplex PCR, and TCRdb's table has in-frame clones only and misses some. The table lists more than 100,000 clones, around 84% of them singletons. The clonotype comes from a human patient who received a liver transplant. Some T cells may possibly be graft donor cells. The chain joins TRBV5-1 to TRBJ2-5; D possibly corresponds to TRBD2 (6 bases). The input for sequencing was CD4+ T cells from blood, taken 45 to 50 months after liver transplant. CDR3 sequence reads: CASSLVTAGTQYF. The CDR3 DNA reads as TGCGCCAGCAGCTTAGTCACAGCGGGGACCCAGTACTTC.